A selection of T cell receptor beta chains follows, all from one sample in a study of CD8 T cells in ankylosing spondylitis. TCRdb called the 5' RACE reads again in MiXCR, with one record for every CDR3 protein. Of around 250,000 distinct CDR3 sequences in the sample, roughly 32% are singletons; the top ten hold roughly 4%. The sequenced sample consisted of blood, either unsorted or a sorted T cell fraction (not recorded which). These receptors all come from a male donor with ankylosing spondylitis or in good health (not recorded which). The CDR3 runs from the conserved cysteine through the conserved F or W. Each record gives: J gene, clone size, D gene, V gene, CDR3 DNA, CDR3 protein. The D gene is left open where the match is weak. Not all rows give a size; the values are once, few, many and, for expanded clones, a class.

J gene: TRBJ2-1; clone size: few; D gene: NA; V gene: TRBV10-3; CDR3 DNA: TGTGCCATCAGAGGACTCCCGGAGGCTGAGCAGTTCTTC; CDR3 protein: CAIRGLPEAEQFF
J gene: TRBJ2-3; clone size: NA; D gene: TRBD2; V gene: TRBV5-4; CDR3 DNA: TGTGCCAGCAGCTTGGAGGCTAGCGGGGCGGCAGATACGCAGTATTTT; CDR3 protein: CASSLEASGAADTQYF
J gene: TRBJ2-5; clone size: NA; D gene: TRBD2; V gene: TRBV11-2; CDR3 DNA: TGTGCCAGCAGCTCCCCCATAGCGGGGATAGGGGAGACCCAGTACTTC; CDR3 protein: CASSSPIAGIGETQYF
J gene: TRBJ2-5; clone size: once; D gene: NA; V gene: TRBV4-2; CDR3 DNA: TGTGCCAGCAGCCCGAGTTGGATGGGGGGAGAGACCCAGTACTTC; CDR3 protein: CASSPSWMGGETQYF
J gene: TRBJ1-6; clone size: NA; D gene: NA; V gene: TRBV5-6; CDR3 DNA: TGTGCCAGCAGCTGGGGGGGCCTGGGGAATTCACCCCTCCACTTT; CDR3 protein: CASSWGGLGNSPLHF
J gene: TRBJ2-3; clone size: few; D gene: NA; V gene: TRBV6-1; CDR3 DNA: TGTGCCAGCCGTCGGGGCGGACGCCGTGGTACGCAGTATTTT; CDR3 protein: CASRRGGRRGTQYF
J gene: TRBJ1-2; clone size: many; D gene: NA; V gene: TRBV29-1; CDR3 DNA: TGCAGCGTGGCAGGGATCTATGGCTACACCTTC; CDR3 protein: CSVAGIYGYTF
J gene: TRBJ2-5; clone size: few; D gene: NA; V gene: TRBV5-1; CDR3 DNA: TGCGCCAGCAGCCCCACGGGCAGGTTAAAGACCCAGTACTTC; CDR3 protein: CASSPTGRLKTQYF
J gene: TRBJ2-7; clone size: few; D gene: NA; V gene: TRBV5-4; CDR3 DNA: TGTGCCAGCAGCTTCTTGGGGTCCTACGAGCAGTACTTC; CDR3 protein: CASSFLGSYEQYF
J gene: TRBJ2-3; clone size: many; D gene: TRBD1; V gene: TRBV29-1; CDR3 DNA: TGCAGCGTCGACAGGGGGCCACAAGATACGCAGTATTTT; CDR3 protein: CSVDRGPQDTQYF
J gene: TRBJ1-1; clone size: NA; D gene: NA; V gene: TRBV6-1; CDR3 DNA: TGTGCCAGCGGTAAACAGGGCGGCACTGAAGCTTTCTTT; CDR3 protein: CASGKQGGTEAFF
J gene: TRBJ2-1; clone size: NA; D gene: NA; V gene: TRBV3-1; CDR3 DNA: TGTGCCAGCAGCCAAGAAGGCTGGGGGCTCAGGTCCTACAATGAGCAGTTCTTC; CDR3 protein: CASSQEGWGLRSYNEQFF
J gene: TRBJ2-1; clone size: NA; D gene: TRBD1; V gene: TRBV29-1; CDR3 DNA: TGCAGCGTTGAAAAACAGGGGGCCTGGTTCTTC; CDR3 protein: CSVEKQGAWFF
J gene: TRBJ1-1; clone size: NA; D gene: NA; V gene: TRBV5-1; CDR3 DNA: TGCGCCAGCACGAGGGGCGTGGAGAACACTGAAGCTTTCTTT; CDR3 protein: CASTRGVENTEAFF
J gene: TRBJ2-5; clone size: NA; D gene: NA; V gene: TRBV6-1; CDR3 DNA: TGTGCCAGCAGTCAACAGGGTTTCCAAGAGACCCAGTACTTC; CDR3 protein: CASSQQGFQETQYF
J gene: TRBJ1-5; clone size: NA; D gene: NA; V gene: TRBV20-1; CDR3 DNA: TGCAGTGCTCCTAAAGACGGCCCCTATAGCAATCAGCCCCAGCATTTT; CDR3 protein: CSAPKDGPYSNQPQHF
J gene: TRBJ2-3; clone size: few; D gene: TRBD2; V gene: TRBV9; CDR3 DNA: TGTGCCAGCAGCGTCCTAGCGGGGGGGGAGGGTACGCAGTATTTT; CDR3 protein: CASSVLAGGEGTQYF
J gene: TRBJ2-7; clone size: NA; D gene: NA; V gene: TRBV20-1; CDR3 DNA: TGCAGTGCTGAGGGTACCTACGAGCAGTACTTC; CDR3 protein: CSAEGTYEQYF
J gene: TRBJ2-5; clone size: NA; D gene: NA; V gene: TRBV5-5; CDR3 DNA: TGTGCCAGCAGCTTGGGTGTCTCGGTGGAGACCCAGTACTTC; CDR3 protein: CASSLGVSVETQYF
J gene: TRBJ2-1; clone size: NA; D gene: TRBD1; V gene: TRBV4-2; CDR3 DNA: TGTGCCAGCAGCCCGGGACAGTCCTACAATGAGCAGTTCTTC; CDR3 protein: CASSPGQSYNEQFF
J gene: TRBJ1-1; clone size: NA; D gene: TRBD1; V gene: TRBV3-1; CDR3 DNA: TGTGCCAGCAGCCCCCCGGACAGGGTTGAAGCTTTCTTT; CDR3 protein: CASSPPDRVEAFF
J gene: TRBJ2-5; clone size: NA; D gene: TRBD2; V gene: TRBV20-1; CDR3 DNA: TGCAGTGCTAGATTTAGCGGGTGTGAGACCCAGTACTTC; CDR3 protein: CSARFSGCETQYF
J gene: TRBJ2-5; clone size: few; D gene: NA; V gene: TRBV29-1; CDR3 DNA: TGCAGCGTTGGCGTCCAGGGAGGGGGGGAGACCCAGTACTTC; CDR3 protein: CSVGVQGGGETQYF
J gene: TRBJ2-1; clone size: once; D gene: NA; V gene: TRBV20-1; CDR3 DNA: TGCAGTGCTAACCCCAGGGGCATTAGCAATGAGCAGTTCTTC; CDR3 protein: CSANPRGISNEQFF
J gene: TRBJ1-4; clone size: NA; D gene: NA; V gene: TRBV5-4; CDR3 DNA: TGTGCCAGCAGCTTGGACAGTACTGAAAAACTGTTTTTT; CDR3 protein: CASSLDSTEKLFF
J gene: TRBJ2-5; clone size: NA; D gene: NA; V gene: TRBV12-3/TRBV12-4; CDR3 DNA: TGTGCCAGGGCGGGGCCCCAAGAGACCCAGTACTTC; CDR3 protein: CARAGPQETQYF
J gene: TRBJ2-3; clone size: NA; D gene: NA; V gene: TRBV2; CDR3 DNA: TGTGCCGGACACTATGGATGGTTGGATACGCAGTATTTT; CDR3 protein: CAGHYGWLDTQYF
J gene: TRBJ2-5; clone size: few; D gene: NA; V gene: TRBV5-5; CDR3 DNA: TGTGCCAGCAGCTTGGAGTGGGAACGGGGCGAGACCCAGTACTTC; CDR3 protein: CASSLEWERGETQYF
J gene: TRBJ2-7; clone size: NA; D gene: TRBD1; V gene: TRBV4-1; CDR3 DNA: TGCGCCAGCAGCCAAGGCAGGGGGCTCCACGAGCAGTACTTC; CDR3 protein: CASSQGRGLHEQYF
J gene: TRBJ2-7; clone size: NA; D gene: NA; V gene: TRBV12-3/TRBV12-4; CDR3 DNA: TGTGCCAGCAGTGCCCCATACGAGCAGTACTTC; CDR3 protein: CASSAPYEQYF
J gene: TRBJ2-4; clone size: NA; D gene: NA; V gene: TRBV12-3/TRBV12-4; CDR3 DNA: TGTGCCAGCAGTTATGAGGTCCGGAACATTCAGTACTTC; CDR3 protein: CASSYEVRNIQYF
J gene: TRBJ2-3; clone size: NA; D gene: TRBD2; V gene: TRBV11-1; CDR3 DNA: TGTGCCAGCAGCTCGCAGACTAGCGGGGGGCCAATGATTAATACGCAGTATTTT; CDR3 protein: CASSSQTSGGPMINTQYF
J gene: TRBJ2-5; clone size: NA; D gene: NA; V gene: TRBV12-3/TRBV12-4; CDR3 DNA: TGTGCCAGCAGTTTCGGTGCAGGGCGGGAGACCCAGTACTTC; CDR3 protein: CASSFGAGRETQYF
J gene: TRBJ2-3; clone size: NA; D gene: TRBD2; V gene: TRBV6-5; CDR3 DNA: TGTGCCAGCAGTTACTCTAGCGGGGGGACAGATACGCAGTATTTT; CDR3 protein: CASSYSSGGTDTQYF
J gene: TRBJ1-2; clone size: NA; D gene: NA; V gene: TRBV5-5; CDR3 DNA: TGTGCCAGCAGCTTCCTTCTGACGGAGCTGTTGTACACCTTC; CDR3 protein: CASSFLLTELLYTF
J gene: TRBJ2-3; clone size: NA; D gene: NA; V gene: TRBV20-1; CDR3 DNA: TGCAGTGCTAGGACTCCCTGGCTAACCGAAAGCACAGATACGCAGTATTTT; CDR3 protein: CSARTPWLTESTDTQYF
J gene: TRBJ2-2; clone size: NA; D gene: TRBD1; V gene: TRBV29-1; CDR3 DNA: TGCAGCGCAAGCCTCCGGGACAGCCTCCCCGGGGAGCTGTTTTTT; CDR3 protein: CSASLRDSLPGELFF
J gene: TRBJ1-5; clone size: few; D gene: TRBD1; V gene: TRBV5-6; CDR3 DNA: TGTGCCAGCAGCTTGAACTCGGGACAGCTAAATCAGCCCCAGCATTTT; CDR3 protein: CASSLNSGQLNQPQHF
J gene: TRBJ2-7; clone size: few; D gene: NA; V gene: TRBV5-6; CDR3 DNA: TGTGCCAGCAGCATCGGGACAACCTCCTACGAGCAGTACTTC; CDR3 protein: CASSIGTTSYEQYF
J gene: TRBJ2-6; clone size: NA; D gene: TRBD1; V gene: TRBV7-7; CDR3 DNA: TGTGCTAGCAGCCCTACAGGGGTGGGGGCCAACGTCCTGACTTTC; CDR3 protein: CASSPTGVGANVLTF
J gene: TRBJ2-3; clone size: many; D gene: NA; V gene: TRBV29-1; CDR3 DNA: TGCAGCGTTGAGGGCACAGATACGCAGTATTTT; CDR3 protein: CSVEGTDTQYF
J gene: TRBJ2-7; clone size: NA; D gene: TRBD1; V gene: TRBV20-1; CDR3 DNA: TGCAGTGCAGGGACAGGGGGAACCTACGAGCAGTACTTC; CDR3 protein: CSAGTGGTYEQYF
J gene: TRBJ1-2; clone size: few; D gene: NA; V gene: TRBV20-1; CDR3 DNA: TGCAGTGCGGGGCAGGGCCAGTATGGCTACACCTTC; CDR3 protein: CSAGQGQYGYTF
J gene: TRBJ2-4; clone size: NA; D gene: NA; V gene: TRBV12-3/TRBV12-4; CDR3 DNA: TGTGCCAGCAGTTTAGCGGCAGGCGCCATTCAGTACTTC; CDR3 protein: CASSLAAGAIQYF
J gene: TRBJ2-7; clone size: many; D gene: TRBD2; V gene: TRBV20-1; CDR3 DNA: TGCAGTGCCACCCTAGCGGGGGGCCAAAACTACGAGCAGTACTTC; CDR3 protein: CSATLAGGQNYEQYF
J gene: TRBJ2-1; clone size: once; D gene: NA; V gene: TRBV12-3/TRBV12-4; CDR3 DNA: TGTGCCAGCAGACCTACAGGACTGGCTTCGGATGAGCAGTTCTTC; CDR3 protein: CASRPTGLASDEQFF
J gene: TRBJ2-2; clone size: NA; D gene: TRBD1; V gene: TRBV11-2; CDR3 DNA: TGTGCCAGCAGCGAAGAGGCAGGGGGCTACACCGGGGAGCTGTTTTTT; CDR3 protein: CASSEEAGGYTGELFF
J gene: TRBJ1-5; clone size: NA; D gene: TRBD1; V gene: TRBV6-1; CDR3 DNA: TGTGCCAGCAGCTTGGACAGGGGGCTTAATCAGCCCCAGCATTTT; CDR3 protein: CASSLDRGLNQPQHF
J gene: TRBJ2-1; clone size: many; D gene: NA; V gene: TRBV7-9; CDR3 DNA: TGTGCCAGCAGCTTGGGGACTGACTCCTACAATGAGCAGTTCTTC; CDR3 protein: CASSLGTDSYNEQFF
J gene: TRBJ2-3; clone size: few; D gene: NA; V gene: TRBV7-2; CDR3 DNA: TGTGCCAGCAGCTTCTTAGCGGCAAGGGAGTATTTT; CDR3 protein: CASSFLAAREYF
J gene: TRBJ2-3; clone size: NA; D gene: NA; V gene: TRBV20-1; CDR3 DNA: TGCAGTGCTAGAAGTGGGTTAACGGGGGGCGACACAGATACGCAGTATTTT; CDR3 protein: CSARSGLTGGDTDTQYF
J gene: TRBJ1-2; clone size: NA; D gene: TRBD1; V gene: TRBV20-1; CDR3 DNA: TGCAGTGCTAGAAAACCGGGACAGGGGATAAAAGGTGGCTACACCTTC; CDR3 protein: CSARKPGQGIKGGYTF